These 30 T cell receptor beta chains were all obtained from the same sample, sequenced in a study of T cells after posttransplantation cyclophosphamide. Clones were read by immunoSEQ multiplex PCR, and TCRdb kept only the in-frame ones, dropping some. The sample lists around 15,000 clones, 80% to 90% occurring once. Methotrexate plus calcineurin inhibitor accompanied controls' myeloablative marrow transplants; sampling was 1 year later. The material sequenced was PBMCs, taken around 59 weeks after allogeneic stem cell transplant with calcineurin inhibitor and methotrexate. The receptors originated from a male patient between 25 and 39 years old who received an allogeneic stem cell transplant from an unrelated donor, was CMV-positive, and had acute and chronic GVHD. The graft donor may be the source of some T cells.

The CDR3 protein is CASSTETGRDFVGGYTF. CDR3 nucleotides: TGTGCCAGCAGCACTGAGACAGGGAGAGATTTTGTGGGGGGCTACACCTTC. V gene TRBV9 combines with J gene TRBJ1-2; 7 positions match TRBD1. The CDR3 is made up of 17 amino acids. CDR1 is SGDLS and CDR2 is YYNGEE in the germline V gene. The V and J ends lost 4 bases and 8 bases, in that order; junction bases with no gene match: 20.

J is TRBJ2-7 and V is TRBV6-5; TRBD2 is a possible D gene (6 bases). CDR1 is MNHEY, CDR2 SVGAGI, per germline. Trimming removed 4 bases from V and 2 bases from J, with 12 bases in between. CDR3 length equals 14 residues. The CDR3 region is CASSSGDFTYEQYF. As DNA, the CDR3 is TGTGCCAGCAGTTCCGGGGACTTCACCTACGAGCAGTACTTC.

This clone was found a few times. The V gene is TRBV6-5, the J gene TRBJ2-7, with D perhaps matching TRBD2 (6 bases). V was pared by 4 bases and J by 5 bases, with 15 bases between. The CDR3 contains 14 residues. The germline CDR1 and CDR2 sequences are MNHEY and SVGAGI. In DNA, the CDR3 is TGTGCCAGCAGTTTTGTGGGACTTGCCCACGAGCAGTACTTC. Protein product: CASSFVGLAHEQYF.

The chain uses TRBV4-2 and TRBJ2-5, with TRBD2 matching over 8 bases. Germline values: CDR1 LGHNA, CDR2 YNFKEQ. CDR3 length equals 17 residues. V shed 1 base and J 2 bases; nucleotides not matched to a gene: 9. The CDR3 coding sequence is TGTGCCAGCAGCCAAGGGGGGACTAGGAGGGAACAAGAGACCCAGTACTTC. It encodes CASSQGGTRREQETQYF.

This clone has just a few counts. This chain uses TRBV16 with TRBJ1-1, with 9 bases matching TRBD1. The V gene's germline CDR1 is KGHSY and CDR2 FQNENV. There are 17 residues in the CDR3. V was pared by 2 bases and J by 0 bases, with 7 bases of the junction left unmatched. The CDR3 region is CASSQGQGKSLNTEAFF. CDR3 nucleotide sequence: TGTGCCAGCAGCCAAGGACAGGGGAAGTCTTTGAACACTGAAGCTTTCTTT.

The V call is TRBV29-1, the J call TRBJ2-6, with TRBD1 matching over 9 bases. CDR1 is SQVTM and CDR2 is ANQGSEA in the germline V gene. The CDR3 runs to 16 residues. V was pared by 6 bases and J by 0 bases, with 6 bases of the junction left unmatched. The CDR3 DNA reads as TGCAGCGTCGGGGACAGGGCCGTCTCTGGGGCCAACGTCCTGACTTTC. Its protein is CSVGDRAVSGANVLTF.

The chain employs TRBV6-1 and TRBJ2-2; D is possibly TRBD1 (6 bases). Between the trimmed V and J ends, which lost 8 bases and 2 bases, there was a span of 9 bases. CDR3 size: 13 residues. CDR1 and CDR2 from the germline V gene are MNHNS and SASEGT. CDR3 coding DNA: TGTGCCAGCCGGACAGTAAACACCGGGGAGCTGTTTTTT. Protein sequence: CASRTVNTGELFF.

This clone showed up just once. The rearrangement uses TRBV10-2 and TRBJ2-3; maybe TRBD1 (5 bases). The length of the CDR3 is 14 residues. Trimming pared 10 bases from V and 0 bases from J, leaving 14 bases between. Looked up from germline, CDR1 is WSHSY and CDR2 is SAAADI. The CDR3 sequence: CATSPGFSTDTQYF. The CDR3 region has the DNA TGCGCCACATCCCCAGGGTTTAGCACAGATACGCAGTATTTT.

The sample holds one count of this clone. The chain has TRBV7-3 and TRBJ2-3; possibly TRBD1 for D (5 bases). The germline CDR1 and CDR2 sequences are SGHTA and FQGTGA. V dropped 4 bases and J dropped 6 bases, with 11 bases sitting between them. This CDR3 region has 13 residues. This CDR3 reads CASSSATDDTQYF. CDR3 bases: TGTGCCAGCAGCTCCGCGACAGATGATACGCAGTATTTT.

CDR3 nucleotides: TGCGCCAGCAGCCAAGAGAATATAAGGACAGCTGAAGCTTTCTTT. Residues: CASSQENIRTAEAFF. The chain recombines TRBV4-3 with TRBJ1-1; D is perhaps TRBD1 (6 bases). The V gene's germline CDR1 is LGHNA and CDR2 YSLEER. This CDR3 is built from 15 residues. Trimming took off 0 bases at V and 6 bases at J, with 14 bases between the two ends.

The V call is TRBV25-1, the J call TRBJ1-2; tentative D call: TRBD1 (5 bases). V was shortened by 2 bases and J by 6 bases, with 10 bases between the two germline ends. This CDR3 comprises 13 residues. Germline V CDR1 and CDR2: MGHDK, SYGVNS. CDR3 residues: CASSERGVDGYTF. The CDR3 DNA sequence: TGTGCCAGCAGTGAACGGGGGGTCGATGGCTACACCTTC.

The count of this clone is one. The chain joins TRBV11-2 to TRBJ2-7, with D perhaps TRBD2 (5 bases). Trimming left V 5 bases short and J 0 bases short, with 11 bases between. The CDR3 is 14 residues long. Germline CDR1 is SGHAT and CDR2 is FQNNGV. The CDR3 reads CASSLLASSYEQYF. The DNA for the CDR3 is TGTGCCAGCAGCCTCTTAGCGAGCTCCTACGAGCAGTACTTC.

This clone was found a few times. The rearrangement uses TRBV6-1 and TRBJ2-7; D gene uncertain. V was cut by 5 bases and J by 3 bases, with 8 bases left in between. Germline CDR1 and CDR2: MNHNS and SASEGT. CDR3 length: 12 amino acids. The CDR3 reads CASSYIIYEQYF. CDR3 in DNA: TGTGCCAGCAGTTATATTATCTACGAGCAGTACTTC.

Here the CDR3 DNA reads TGTGCCAGCAGCTTCCAAGATACGCAGTATTTT. Translating it yields CASSFQDTQYF. This chain connects TRBV7-3 to TRBJ2-3, with D unclear. Trimming removed 3 bases from V and 5 bases from J, with 3 bases in between. Germline loops: CDR1 SGHTA, CDR2 FQGTGA. The length of the CDR3 is 11 residues.

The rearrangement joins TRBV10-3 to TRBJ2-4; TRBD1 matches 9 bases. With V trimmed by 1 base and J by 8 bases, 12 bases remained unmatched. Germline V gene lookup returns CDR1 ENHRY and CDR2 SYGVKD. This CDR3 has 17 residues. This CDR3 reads CAISELGDREISDIQYF. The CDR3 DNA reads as TGTGCCATCAGTGAGTTGGGGGACAGGGAGATATCAGACATTCAGTACTTC.

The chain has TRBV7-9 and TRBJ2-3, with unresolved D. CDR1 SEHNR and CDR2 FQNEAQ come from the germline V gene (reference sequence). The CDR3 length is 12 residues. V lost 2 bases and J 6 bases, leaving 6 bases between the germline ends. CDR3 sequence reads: CASSLSGDTQYF. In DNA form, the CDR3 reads TGTGCCAGCAGCTTATCGGGTGATACGCAGTATTTT.

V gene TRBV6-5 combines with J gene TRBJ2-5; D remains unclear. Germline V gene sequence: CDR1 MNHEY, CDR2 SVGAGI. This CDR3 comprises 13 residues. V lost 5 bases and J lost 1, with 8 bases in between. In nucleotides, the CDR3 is TGTGCCAGCAGTCGGAGTCTCCAAGAGACCCAGTACTTC. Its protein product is CASSRSLQETQYF.

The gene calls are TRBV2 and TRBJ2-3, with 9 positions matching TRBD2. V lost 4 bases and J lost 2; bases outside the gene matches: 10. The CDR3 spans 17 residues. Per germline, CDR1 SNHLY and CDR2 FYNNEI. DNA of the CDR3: TGTGCCAGCAGTGGGGTCGGAGCGGGGGGCCCCACAGATACGCAGTATTTT. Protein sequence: CASSGVGAGGPTDTQYF.

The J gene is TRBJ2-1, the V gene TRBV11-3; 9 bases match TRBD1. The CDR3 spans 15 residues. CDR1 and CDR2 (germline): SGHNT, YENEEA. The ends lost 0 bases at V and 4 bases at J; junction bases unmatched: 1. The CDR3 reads CASSLETGGYNEQFF. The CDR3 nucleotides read TGTGCCAGCAGCTTAGAGACAGGGGGATACAATGAGCAGTTCTTC.

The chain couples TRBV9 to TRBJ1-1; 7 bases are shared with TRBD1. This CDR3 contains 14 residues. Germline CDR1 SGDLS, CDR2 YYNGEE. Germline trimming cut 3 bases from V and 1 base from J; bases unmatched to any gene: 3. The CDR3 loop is CASSAGQRNTEAFF. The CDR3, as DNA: TGTGCCAGCAGCGCGGGACAGCGGAACACTGAAGCTTTCTTT. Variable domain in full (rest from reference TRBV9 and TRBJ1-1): DSGVTQTPKHLITATGQRVTLRCSPRSGDLSVYWYQQSLDQGLQFLIQYYNGEERAKGNILERFSAQQFPDLHSELNLSSLELGDSALYFCASSAGQRNTEAFFGQGTRLTVV.

The CDR3 DNA follows: TGTGCCAGCAGCTCCTTTAGCGGGGGATCGATCAATGAGCAGTTCTTC. As protein: CASSSFSGGSINEQFF. The chain employs TRBV7-2 and TRBJ2-1, with 9 bases fitting TRBD2. This CDR3 has 16 residues. The V and J ends lost 4 bases and 6 bases, in that order; junction bases with no gene match: 10. CDR1 is SGHTA and CDR2 is FQGNSA in the germline V gene.

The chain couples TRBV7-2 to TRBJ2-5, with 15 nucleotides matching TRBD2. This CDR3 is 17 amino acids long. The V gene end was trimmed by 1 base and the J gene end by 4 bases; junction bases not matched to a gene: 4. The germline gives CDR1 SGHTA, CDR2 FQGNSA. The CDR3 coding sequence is TGTGCCAGCAGCTTAGTGGGACTAGCGGGAGGTGCAGAGACCCAGTACTTC. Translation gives CASSLVGLAGGAETQYF.

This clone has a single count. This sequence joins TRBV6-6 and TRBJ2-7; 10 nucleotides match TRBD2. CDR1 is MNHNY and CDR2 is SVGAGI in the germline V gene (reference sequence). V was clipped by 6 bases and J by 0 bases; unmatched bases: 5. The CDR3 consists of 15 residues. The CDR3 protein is CASRPGTSASYEQYF. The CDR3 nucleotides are TGTGCCAGCAGACCCGGGACTAGCGCCTCCTACGAGCAGTACTTC.

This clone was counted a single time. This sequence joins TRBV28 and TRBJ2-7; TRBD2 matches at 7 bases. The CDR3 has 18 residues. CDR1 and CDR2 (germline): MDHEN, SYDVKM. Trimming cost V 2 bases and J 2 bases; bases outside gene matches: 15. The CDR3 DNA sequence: TGTGCCAGCAGTTTAGGGGTACGGGCTAGCGGTTATCCCTACGAGCAGTACTTC. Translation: CASSLGVRASGYPYEQYF.

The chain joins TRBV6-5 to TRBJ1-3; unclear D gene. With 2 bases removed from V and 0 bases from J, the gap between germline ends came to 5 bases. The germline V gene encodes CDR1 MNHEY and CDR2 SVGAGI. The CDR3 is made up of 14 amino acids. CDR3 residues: CASSYRGSGNTIYF. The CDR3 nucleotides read TGTGCCAGCAGTTACAGAGGCTCTGGAAACACCATATATTTT.

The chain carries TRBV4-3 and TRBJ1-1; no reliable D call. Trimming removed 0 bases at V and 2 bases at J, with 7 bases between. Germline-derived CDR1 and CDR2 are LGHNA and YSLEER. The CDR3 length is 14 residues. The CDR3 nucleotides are TGCGCCAGCAGCCAAGACTCAGTCAACACTGAAGCTTTCTTT. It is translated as CASSQDSVNTEAFF.

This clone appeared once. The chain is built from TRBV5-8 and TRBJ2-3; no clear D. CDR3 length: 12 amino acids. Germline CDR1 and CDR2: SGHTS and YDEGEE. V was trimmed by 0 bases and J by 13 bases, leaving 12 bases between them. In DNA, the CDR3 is TGTGCCAGCAGCTTGGAACCCAAACTAAAGTATTTT. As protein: CASSLEPKLKYF.

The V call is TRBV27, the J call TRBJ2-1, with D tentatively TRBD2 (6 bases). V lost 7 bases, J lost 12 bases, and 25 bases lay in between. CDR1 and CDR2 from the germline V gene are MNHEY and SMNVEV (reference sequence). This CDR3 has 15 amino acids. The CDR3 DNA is TGTGCCAGCACCCCGGCTGGAGACGCCCGTAGCGGGCAGTTCTTC. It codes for CASTPAGDARSGQFF.

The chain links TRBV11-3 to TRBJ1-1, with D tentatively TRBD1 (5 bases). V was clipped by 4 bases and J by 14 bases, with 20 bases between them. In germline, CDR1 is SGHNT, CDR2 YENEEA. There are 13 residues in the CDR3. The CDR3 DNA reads TGTGCCAGCAGCTCGAAACGAGACGGGGGACGGTTCTTT. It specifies CASSSKRDGGRFF.

CDR3 loop: CASSQGLNEQFF. The DNA of the CDR3 is TGTGCCAGTAGCCAGGGCCTGAATGAGCAGTTCTTC. The chain couples TRBV19 to TRBJ2-1; D is perhaps TRBD1 (5 bases). Trimming stripped 6 bases from V and 7 bases from J, with 10 bases between. The CDR3 runs 12 residues. CDR1 is LNHDA and CDR2 is SQIVND in the germline V gene (reference sequence).